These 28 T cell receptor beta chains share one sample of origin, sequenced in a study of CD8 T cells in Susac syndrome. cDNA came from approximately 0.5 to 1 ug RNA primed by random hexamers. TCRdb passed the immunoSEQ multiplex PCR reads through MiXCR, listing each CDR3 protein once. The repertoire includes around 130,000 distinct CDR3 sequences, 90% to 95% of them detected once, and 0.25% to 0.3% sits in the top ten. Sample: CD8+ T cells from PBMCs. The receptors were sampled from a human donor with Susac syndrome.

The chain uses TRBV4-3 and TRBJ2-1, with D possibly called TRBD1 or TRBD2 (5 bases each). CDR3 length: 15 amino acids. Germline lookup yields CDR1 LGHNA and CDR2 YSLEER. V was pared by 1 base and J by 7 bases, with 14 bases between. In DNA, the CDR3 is TGCGCCAGCAGCCAAGGCTATGGGACCACAAATGAGCAGTTCTTC. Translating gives CASSQGYGTTNEQFF.

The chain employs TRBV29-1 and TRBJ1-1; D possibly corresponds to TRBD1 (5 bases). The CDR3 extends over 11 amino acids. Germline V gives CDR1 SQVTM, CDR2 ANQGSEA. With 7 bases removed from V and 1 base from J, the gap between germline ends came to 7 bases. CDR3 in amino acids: CSAGTNTEAFF. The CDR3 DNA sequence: TGCAGCGCTGGGACGAACACTGAAGCTTTCTTT.

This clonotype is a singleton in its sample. The CDR3 coding sequence is TGCGCCAGCAGCCAAGATTCGCTCGGGGTCCCCTCCTACAATGAGCAGTTCTTC. Translating gives CASSQDSLGVPSYNEQFF. This rearrangement joins TRBV4-3 to TRBJ2-1; D is possibly TRBD2 (5 bases). Trimming took 0 bases from V and 0 from J, leaving 15 bases between them. The germline V gene has CDR1 LGHNA and CDR2 YSLEER. This CDR3 region has 18 residues.

Here the CDR3 reads CASSLQGNYGYTF. The DNA for the CDR3 is TGTGCCAGCAGCCTACAGGGAAACTATGGCTACACCTTC. This sequence joins TRBV6-5 and TRBJ1-2, with D tentatively TRBD1 (6 bases). V shed 6 bases and J shed 2 bases, with 10 bases lying between them. Per germline, CDR1 MNHEY and CDR2 SVGAGI. This CDR3 region has 13 residues.

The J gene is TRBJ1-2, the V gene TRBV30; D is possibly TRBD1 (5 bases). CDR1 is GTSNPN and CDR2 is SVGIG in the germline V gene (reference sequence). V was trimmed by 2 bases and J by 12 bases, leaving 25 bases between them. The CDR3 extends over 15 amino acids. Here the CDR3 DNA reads TGTGCCTGGAGTCTAGCCCGGGCTATGGCTATAGGGGACACCTTC. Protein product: CAWSLARAMAIGDTF. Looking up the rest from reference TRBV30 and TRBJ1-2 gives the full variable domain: SQTIHQWPATLVQPVGSPLSLECTVEGTSNPNLYWYRQAAGRGLQLLFYSVGIGQISSEVPQNLSASRPQDRQFILSSKKLLLSDSGFYLCAWSLARAMAIGDTFGSGTRLTVV.

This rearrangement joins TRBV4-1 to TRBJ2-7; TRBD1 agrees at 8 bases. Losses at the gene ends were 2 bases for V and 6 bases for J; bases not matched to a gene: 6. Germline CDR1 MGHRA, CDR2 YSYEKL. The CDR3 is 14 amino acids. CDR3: CASSQIRTGPEQYF. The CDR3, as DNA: TGCGCCAGCAGCCAAATCCGGACAGGGCCCGAGCAGTACTTC.

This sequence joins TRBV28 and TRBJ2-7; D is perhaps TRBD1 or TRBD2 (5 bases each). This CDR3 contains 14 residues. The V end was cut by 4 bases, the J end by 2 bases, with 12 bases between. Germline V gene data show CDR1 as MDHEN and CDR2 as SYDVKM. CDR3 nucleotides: TGTGCCAGCAGTTACCCCCTGGGACCCTACGAGCAGTACTTC. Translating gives CASSYPLGPYEQYF.

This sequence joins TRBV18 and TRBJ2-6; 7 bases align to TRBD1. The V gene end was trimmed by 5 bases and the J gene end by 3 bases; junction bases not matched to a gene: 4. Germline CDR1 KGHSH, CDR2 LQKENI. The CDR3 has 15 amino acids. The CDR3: CASSLTGLGANVLTF. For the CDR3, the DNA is TGTGCCAGCTCATTGACAGGGCTTGGGGCCAACGTCCTGACTTTC.

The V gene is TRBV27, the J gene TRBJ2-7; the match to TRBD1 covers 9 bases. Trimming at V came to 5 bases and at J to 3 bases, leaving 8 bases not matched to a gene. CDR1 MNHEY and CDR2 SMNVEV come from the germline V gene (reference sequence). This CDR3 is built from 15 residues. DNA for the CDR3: TGTGCCAGCAGTAGCAGACAGGGGGTAGTCTACGAGCAGTACTTC. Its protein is CASSSRQGVVYEQYF.

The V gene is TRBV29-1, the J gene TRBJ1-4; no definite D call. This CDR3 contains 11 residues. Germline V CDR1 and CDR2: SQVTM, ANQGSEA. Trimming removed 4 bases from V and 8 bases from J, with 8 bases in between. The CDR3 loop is CSVGGWEKLFF. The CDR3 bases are TGCAGCGTTGGGGGTTGGGAAAAACTGTTTTTT. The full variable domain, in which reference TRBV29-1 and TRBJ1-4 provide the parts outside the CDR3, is SAVISQKPSRDICQRGTSLTIQCQVDSQVTMMFWYRQQPGQSLTLIATANQGSEATYESGFVIDKFPISRPNLTFSTLTVSNMSPEDSSIYLCSVGGWEKLFFGSGTQLSVL.

The CDR3 loop is CASSATAYEQYF. The DNA of the CDR3 is TGTGCCAGCAGCGCCACAGCCTACGAGCAGTACTTC. The rearrangement links TRBV9 to TRBJ2-7; D is undetermined. V dropped 3 bases and J dropped 2 bases, with 6 bases sitting between them. The CDR3 has 12 amino acids. The V gene's germline CDR1 is SGDLS and CDR2 YYNGEE.

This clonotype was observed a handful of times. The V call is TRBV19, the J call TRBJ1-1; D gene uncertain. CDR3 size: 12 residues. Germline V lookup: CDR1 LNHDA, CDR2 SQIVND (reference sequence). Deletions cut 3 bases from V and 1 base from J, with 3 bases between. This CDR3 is CASSIGNTEAFF. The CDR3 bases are TGTGCCAGTAGTATCGGGAACACTGAAGCTTTCTTT.

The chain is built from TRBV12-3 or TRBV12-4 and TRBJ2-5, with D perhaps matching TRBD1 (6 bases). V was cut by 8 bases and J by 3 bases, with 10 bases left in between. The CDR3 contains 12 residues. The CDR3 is CASLGDKETQYF. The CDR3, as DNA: TGTGCCAGCCTTGGGGACAAAGAGACCCAGTACTTC.

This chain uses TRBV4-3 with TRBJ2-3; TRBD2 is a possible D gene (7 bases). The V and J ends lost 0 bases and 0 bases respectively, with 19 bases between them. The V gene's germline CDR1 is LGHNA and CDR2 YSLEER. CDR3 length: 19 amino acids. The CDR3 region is CASSQDGGAGIGSTDTQYF. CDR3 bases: TGCGCCAGCAGCCAAGATGGGGGGGCAGGGATTGGTAGCACAGATACGCAGTATTTT.

CDR3 bases: TGTGCCAGCAGTTTCCCCGGGGAAGAGACCCAGTACTTC. This encodes CASSFPGEETQYF. The chain recombines TRBV6-2 or TRBV6-3 with TRBJ2-5; TRBD2 might be the D (5 bases). This CDR3 contains 13 residues. Per germline, CDR1 MNHEY and CDR2 SVGEGT. V lost 4 bases, J lost 3 bases, and 9 bases lay in between.

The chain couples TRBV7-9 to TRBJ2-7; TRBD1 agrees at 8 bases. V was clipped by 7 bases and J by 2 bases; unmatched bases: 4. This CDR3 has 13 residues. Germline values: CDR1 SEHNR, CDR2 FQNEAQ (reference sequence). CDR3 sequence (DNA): TGTGCCAGCACCCGGACAGGGACCTACGAGCAGTACTTC. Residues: CASTRTGTYEQYF.

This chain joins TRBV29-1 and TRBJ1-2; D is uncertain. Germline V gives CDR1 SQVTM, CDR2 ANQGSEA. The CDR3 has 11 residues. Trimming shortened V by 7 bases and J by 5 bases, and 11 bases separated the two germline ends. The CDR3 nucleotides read TGCAGCGCCCGACCAGAATATGGCTACACCTTC. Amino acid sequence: CSARPEYGYTF.

The CDR3: CASSFGQNLAKNIQYF. The CDR3 DNA follows: TGTGCCAGCAGTTTCGGTCAGAACCTAGCCAAAAACATTCAGTACTTC. The rearrangement uses TRBV27 and TRBJ2-4; D unclear. Germline CDR1 is MNHEY and CDR2 is SMNVEV (reference sequence). The V gene lost 3 bases and the J gene lost 0 bases, with 12 bases spanning the gap. This CDR3 is 16 amino acids long.

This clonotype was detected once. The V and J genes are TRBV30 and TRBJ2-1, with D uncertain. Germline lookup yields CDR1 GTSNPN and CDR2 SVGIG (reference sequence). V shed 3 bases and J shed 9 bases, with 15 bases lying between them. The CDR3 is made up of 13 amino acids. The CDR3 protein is CAWSRIAAPEQFF. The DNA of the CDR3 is TGTGCCTGGAGCAGAATAGCCGCCCCTGAGCAGTTCTTC.

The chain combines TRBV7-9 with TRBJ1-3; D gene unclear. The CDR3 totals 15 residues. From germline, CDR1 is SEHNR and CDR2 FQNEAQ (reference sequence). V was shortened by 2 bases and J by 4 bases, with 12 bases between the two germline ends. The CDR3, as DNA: TGTGCCAGCAGCTTACTCGGGAAAAAAGGAAACACCATATATTTT. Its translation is CASSLLGKKGNTIYF.

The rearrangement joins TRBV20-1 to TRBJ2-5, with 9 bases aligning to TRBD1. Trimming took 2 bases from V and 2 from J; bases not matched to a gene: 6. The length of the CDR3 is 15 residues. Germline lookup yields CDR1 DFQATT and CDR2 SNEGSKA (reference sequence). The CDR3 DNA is TGCAGTGCTAGAATCGTGGGACAGGGACAAGAGACCCAGTACTTC. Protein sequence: CSARIVGQGQETQYF.

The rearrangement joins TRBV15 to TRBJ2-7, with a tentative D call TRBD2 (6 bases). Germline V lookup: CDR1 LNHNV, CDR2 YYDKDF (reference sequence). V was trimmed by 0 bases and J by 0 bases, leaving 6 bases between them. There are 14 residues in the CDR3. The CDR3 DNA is TGTGCCACCAGCAGAGAGGACTACTCCTACGAGCAGTACTTC. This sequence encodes CATSREDYSYEQYF.

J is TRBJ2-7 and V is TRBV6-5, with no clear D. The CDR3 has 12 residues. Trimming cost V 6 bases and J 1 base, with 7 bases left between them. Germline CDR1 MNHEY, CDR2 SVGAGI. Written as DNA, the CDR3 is TGTGCCAGCAGGGCCCTGTCCTACGAGCAGTACTTC. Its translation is CASRALSYEQYF.

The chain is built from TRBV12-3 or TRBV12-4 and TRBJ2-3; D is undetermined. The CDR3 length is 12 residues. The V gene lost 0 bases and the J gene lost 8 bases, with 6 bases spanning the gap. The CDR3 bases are TGTGCCAGCAGTTTAGCCCGTGGTACGCAGTATTTT. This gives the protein CASSLARGTQYF.

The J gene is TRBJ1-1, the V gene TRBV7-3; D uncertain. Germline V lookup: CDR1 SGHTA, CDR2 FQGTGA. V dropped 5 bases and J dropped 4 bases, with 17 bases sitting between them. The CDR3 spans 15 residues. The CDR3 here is CASSLNTALGTEAFF. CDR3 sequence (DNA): TGTGCCAGCAGCCTGAATACCGCCTTGGGCACTGAAGCTTTCTTT.

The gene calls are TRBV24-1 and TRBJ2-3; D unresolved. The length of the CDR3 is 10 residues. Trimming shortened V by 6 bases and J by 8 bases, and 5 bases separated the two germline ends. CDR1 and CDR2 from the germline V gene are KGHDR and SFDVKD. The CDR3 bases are TGTGCCACCAGTCCACTTACGCAGTATTTT. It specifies CATSPLTQYF.

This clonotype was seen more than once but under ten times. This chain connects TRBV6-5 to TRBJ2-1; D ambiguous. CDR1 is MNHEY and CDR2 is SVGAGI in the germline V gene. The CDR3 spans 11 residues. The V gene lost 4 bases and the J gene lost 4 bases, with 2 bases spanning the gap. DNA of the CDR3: TGTGCCAGCAGTTTATACAATGAGCAGTTCTTC. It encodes CASSLYNEQFF.

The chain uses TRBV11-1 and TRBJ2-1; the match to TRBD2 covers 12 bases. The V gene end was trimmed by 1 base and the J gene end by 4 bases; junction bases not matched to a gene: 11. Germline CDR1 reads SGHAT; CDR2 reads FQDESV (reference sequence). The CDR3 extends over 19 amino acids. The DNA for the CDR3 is TGTGCCAGCAGCTTAGGATGGACTAGCGGGGAGGCCCCGTACAATGAGCAGTTCTTC. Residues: CASSLGWTSGEAPYNEQFF.